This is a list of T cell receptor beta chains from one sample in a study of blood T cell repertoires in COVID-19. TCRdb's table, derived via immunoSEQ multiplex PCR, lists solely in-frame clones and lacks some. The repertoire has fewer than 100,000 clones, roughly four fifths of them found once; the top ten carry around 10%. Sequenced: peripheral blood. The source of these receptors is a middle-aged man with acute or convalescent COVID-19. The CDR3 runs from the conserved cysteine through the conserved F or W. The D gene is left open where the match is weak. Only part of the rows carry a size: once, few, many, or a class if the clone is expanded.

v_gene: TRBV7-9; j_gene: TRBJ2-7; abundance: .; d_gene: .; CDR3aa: CASSSQSSYEQYF; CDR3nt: TGTGCCAGCAGCTCCCAAAGCTCTTACGAGCAGTACTTC
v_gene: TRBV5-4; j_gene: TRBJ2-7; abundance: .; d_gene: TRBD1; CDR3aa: CATIDPGQGAPEQYF; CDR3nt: TGTGCCACCATCGATCCGGGACAGGGAGCCCCCGAGCAGTACTTC
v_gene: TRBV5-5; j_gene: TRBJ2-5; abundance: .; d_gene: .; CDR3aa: CASSLSLGETQYF; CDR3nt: TGTGCCAGCAGCTTGTCCCTCGGGGAGACCCAGTACTTC
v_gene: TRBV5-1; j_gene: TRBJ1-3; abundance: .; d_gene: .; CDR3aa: CASSLGHSGNTIYF; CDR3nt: TGCGCCAGCAGCTTAGGACACTCTGGAAACACCATATATTTT
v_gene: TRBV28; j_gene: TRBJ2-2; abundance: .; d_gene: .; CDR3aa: CASTLGPSGTGELFF; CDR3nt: TGTGCCAGCACCTTGGGGCCCTCGGGCACCGGGGAGCTGTTTTTT
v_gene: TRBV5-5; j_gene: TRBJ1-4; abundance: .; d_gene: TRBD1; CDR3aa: CASSGIPGQGNEKLFF; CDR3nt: TGTGCCAGCAGCGGCATTCCGGGACAGGGAAATGAAAAACTGTTTTTT
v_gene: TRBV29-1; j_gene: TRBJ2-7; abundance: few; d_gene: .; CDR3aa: CSVEDGSYEQYF; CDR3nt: TGCAGCGTTGAAGACGGGTCCTACGAGCAGTACTTC
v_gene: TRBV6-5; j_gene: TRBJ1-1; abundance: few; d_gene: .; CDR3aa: CASTQGTEAFF; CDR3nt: TGTGCCAGCACTCAGGGCACTGAAGCTTTCTTT
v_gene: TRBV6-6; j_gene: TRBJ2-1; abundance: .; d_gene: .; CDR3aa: CASSQSVLAPNEQFF; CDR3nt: TGTGCCAGCAGCCAGAGCGTATTAGCCCCGAATGAGCAGTTCTTC
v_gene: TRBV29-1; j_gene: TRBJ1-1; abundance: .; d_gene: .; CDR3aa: CSVEARSMNTEAFF; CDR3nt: TGCAGCGTTGAAGCCAGATCAATGAACACTGAAGCTTTCTTT
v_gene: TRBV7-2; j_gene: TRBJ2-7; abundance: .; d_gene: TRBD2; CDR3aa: CASSRSGRAGEQYF; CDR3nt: TGTGCCAGCAGCCGTAGCGGGAGGGCTGGTGAGCAGTACTTC
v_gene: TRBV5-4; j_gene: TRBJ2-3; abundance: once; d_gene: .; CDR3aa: CASSLERGKSTDTQYF; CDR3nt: TGTGCCAGCAGCTTGGAGCGCGGAAAAAGCACAGATACGCAGTATTTT
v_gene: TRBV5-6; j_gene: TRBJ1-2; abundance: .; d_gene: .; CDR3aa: CASSLVRGRDTF; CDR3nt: TGTGCCAGCTCCCTTGTACGGGGTCGGGACACCTTC